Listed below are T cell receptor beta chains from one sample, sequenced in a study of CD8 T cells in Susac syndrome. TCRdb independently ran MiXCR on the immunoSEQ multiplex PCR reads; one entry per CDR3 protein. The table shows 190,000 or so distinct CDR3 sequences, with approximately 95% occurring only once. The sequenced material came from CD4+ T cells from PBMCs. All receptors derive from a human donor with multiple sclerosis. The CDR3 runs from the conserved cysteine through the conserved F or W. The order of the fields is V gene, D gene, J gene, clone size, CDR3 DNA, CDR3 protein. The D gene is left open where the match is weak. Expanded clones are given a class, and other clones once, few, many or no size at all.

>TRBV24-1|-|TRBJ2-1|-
TGTGCCACCAGTGATTTCCGTGACAATGAGCAGTTCTTC
CATSDFRDNEQFF
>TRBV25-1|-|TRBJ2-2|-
TGTGCCAGCAAGGACGCGAACACCGGGGAGCTGTTTTTT
CASKDANTGELFF
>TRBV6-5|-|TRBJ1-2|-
TGTGCCAGCAGTCCATCCGGTTTAGGCTACACCTTC
CASSPSGLGYTF
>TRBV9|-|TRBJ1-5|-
TGTGCCAGCAGCGTAGGAACAGGGCGGGATCAGCCCCAGCATTTT
CASSVGTGRDQPQHF
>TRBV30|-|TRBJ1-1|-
TGTGCCTGGAATGGGGAAACTGAAGCTTTCTTT
CAWNGETEAFF
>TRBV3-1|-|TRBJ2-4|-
TGTGCCAGCAGCCAAGGGGCAGGGAGTGACATTCAGTACTTC
CASSQGAGSDIQYF
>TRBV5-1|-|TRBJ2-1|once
TGCGCCAGCAGCTTGGGTACGGAAAACAATGAGCAGTTCTTC
CASSLGTENNEQFF
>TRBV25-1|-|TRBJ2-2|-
TGTGCCAGCAGTGAATATATGGGGCAGGGAACCGGGGAGCTGTTTTTT
CASSEYMGQGTGELFF
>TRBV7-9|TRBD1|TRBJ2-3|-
TGTGCCAGCAGCCAGGACAGGGGGCGGACAGATACGCAGTATTTT
CASSQDRGRTDTQYF
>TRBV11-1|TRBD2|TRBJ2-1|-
TGTGCCAGCAGCTTCCCTAGCGGGGGCTCCTACAATGAGCAGTTCTTC
CASSFPSGGSYNEQFF
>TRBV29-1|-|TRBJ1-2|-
TGCAGCGTTCCGAAGGGGAGCAACTATGGCTACACCTTC
CSVPKGSNYGYTF
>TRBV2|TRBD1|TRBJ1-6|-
TGTGCCAGCAGCTCCCAGACAGGGAGATATAATTCACCCCTCCACTTT
CASSSQTGRYNSPLHF
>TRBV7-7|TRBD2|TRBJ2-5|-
TGTGCTAGCAGCCCGGGGGGACCGGGAGAGACCCAGTACTTC
CASSPGGPGETQYF
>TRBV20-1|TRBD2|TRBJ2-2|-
TGCAGTGCTACGCGGGGGGGATCACCTACCGGGGAGCTGTTTTTT
CSATRGGSPTGELFF
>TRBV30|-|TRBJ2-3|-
TGTGCCTGGAGTGTAGGGCCCACAGATACGCAGTATTTT
CAWSVGPTDTQYF
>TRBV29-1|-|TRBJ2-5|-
TGCAGCGTTGATAACGGCGGGGCGGAGACCCAGTACTTC
CSVDNGGAETQYF
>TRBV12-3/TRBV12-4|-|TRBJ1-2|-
TGTGCCAGCAGTTATCTCGGGCAAGCCGGCTACACCTTC
CASSYLGQAGYTF
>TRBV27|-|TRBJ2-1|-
TGTGCCAGCAGTCCGACCCCCTGGAATGAGCAGTTCTTC
CASSPTPWNEQFF
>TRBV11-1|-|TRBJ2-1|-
TGTGCCAGCAGCTGGGCTCTGGTCAATGAGCAGTTCTTC
CASSWALVNEQFF
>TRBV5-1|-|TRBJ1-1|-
TGCGCCAGCAGCCCGAGCCCTCGACAGCTCGGAGCTTTCTTT
CASSPSPRQLGAFF
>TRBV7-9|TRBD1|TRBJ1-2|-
TGTGCCAGCAGCTTAGGGTCCCGGGGCCAGGGGGGCTATGGCTACACCTTC
CASSLGSRGQGGYGYTF
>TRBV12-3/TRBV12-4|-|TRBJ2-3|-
TGTGCCAGCAGTTTGAGGACAGACAGCACAGATACGCAGTATTTT
CASSLRTDSTDTQYF
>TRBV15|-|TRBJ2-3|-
TGTGCCACCAGCCCCCGGACAGACGGCACAGATACGCAGTATTTT
CATSPRTDGTDTQYF
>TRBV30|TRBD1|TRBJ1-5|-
TGTGCCTGGAGTGTACCGGACAGGGGCGTCCAGCCCCAGCATTTT
CAWSVPDRGVQPQHF
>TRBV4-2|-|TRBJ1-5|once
TGTGCCAGCAGCCAAGCCCTGGGGGGTCGGGGTCAGCCCCAGCATTTT
CASSQALGGRGQPQHF
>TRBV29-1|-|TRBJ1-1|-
TGCAGCGTTGAGGACAGTTGGAACACTGAAGCTTTCTTT
CSVEDSWNTEAFF
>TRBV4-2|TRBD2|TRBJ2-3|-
TGTGCCAGCAGCCAAGAGCTAGCGGGGGGCCGCAATACGCAGTATTTT
CASSQELAGGRNTQYF
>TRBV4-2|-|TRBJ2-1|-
TGTGCCAGCAGCCAAGAGGCCAGCGGAACTTACAATGAGCAGTTCTTC
CASSQEASGTYNEQFF
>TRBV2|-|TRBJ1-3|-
TGTGCCACCGTCTTGGGCTCTGGAAACACCATATATTTT
CATVLGSGNTIYF
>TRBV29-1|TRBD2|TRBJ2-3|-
TGCAGCGTTGCACTAGCGGGGGCCACAGATACGCAGTATTTT
CSVALAGATDTQYF
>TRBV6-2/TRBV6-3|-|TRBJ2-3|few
TGTGCCAGCAGTTACGGGGATACGCAGTATTTT
CASSYGDTQYF
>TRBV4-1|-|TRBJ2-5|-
TGCGCCAGCAGCCAAGATCCGGTAGTGGAGACCCAGTACTTC
CASSQDPVVETQYF
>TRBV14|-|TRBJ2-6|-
TGTGCCAGCAGCCAACGAGCCAGGGCCTCTGGGGCCAACGTCCTGACTTTC
CASSQRARASGANVLTF
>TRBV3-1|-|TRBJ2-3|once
TGTGCCAGCAGCCAGCGAGCAAACATTTTGGGGGATACGCAGTATTTT
CASSQRANILGDTQYF
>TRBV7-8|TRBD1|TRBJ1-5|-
TGTGCCAGCAGCGGGACAGGGATGAAACCCCAGCATTTT
CASSGTGMKPQHF
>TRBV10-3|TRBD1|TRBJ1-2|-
TGTGCCATTAGCCGGGACAGGGACTATGGCTACACCTTC
CAISRDRDYGYTF
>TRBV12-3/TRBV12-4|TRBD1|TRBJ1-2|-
TGTGCCAGCAGCCGACAGGGGGCCATCTATGGCTACACCTTC
CASSRQGAIYGYTF
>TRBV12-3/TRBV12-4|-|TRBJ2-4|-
TGTGCCAGCAGTCCCTCCGACAGGGGAGGGAACATTCAGTACTTC
CASSPSDRGGNIQYF
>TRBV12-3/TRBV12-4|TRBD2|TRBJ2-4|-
TGTGCCAGCAGTTTGTCGACTAGCGGGGGGCTAGCCAAAAACATTCAGTACTTC
CASSLSTSGGLAKNIQYF
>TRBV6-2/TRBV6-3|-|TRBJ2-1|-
TGTGCCAGCAGCGCATTGACAGGTACGGTGGATGAGCAGTTCTTC
CASSALTGTVDEQFF
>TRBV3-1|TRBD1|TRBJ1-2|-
TGTGCCAGCAGTCAGAACAGCCACGGGACAGGCGGGGGCTACACCTTC
CASSQNSHGTGGGYTF
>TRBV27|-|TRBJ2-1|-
TGTGCCAGCATGTTCTCATCCTCCATGGGGCAGTTCTTC
CASMFSSSMGQFF
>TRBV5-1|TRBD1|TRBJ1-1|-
TGCGCCAGCAGCTTGCAACAGGGGCCTCATAACACTGAAGCTTTCTTT
CASSLQQGPHNTEAFF
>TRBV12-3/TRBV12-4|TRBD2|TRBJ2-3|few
TGTGCCAGCAGTTTAGGCGGGGGGGCCGGTGATACGCAGTATTTT
CASSLGGGAGDTQYF
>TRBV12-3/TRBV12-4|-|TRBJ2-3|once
TGTGCCAGCAGTTTTGGGGAAGATACGCAGTATTTT
CASSFGEDTQYF
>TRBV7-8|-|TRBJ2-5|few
TGTGCCAGCAGCTTAGACCGGGGGACCCAGTACTTC
CASSLDRGTQYF
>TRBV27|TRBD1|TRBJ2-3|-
TGTGCCAGCACCCGAGGTAGAGGGGGCCCAGGTACGCAGTATTTT
CASTRGRGGPGTQYF
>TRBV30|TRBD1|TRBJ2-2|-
TGTGCCTGGAGAGGGGTCCGCGACAGGGCATTGGGAGGGGAGCTGTTTTTT
CAWRGVRDRALGGELFF
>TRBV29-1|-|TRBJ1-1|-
TGCAGCGAATCATCTGAAGCTTTCTTT
CSESSEAFF
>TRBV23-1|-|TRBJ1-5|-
TGCGCCAGCAGTCTTCCCCGAGGGAAGGGGGATCACAATCAGCCCCAGCATTTT
CASSLPRGKGDHNQPQHF
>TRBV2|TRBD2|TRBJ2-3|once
TGTGCCAGCAGGAGGACTAGCGGGGGCCCAGATACGCAGTATTTT
CASRRTSGGPDTQYF
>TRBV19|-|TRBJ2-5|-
TGTGCCAGTAGCGGTAGGGCTAGCGTCGGGGAGACCCAGTACTTC
CASSGRASVGETQYF
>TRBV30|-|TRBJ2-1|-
TGTGCCTTCATGGTAAGCTCCTACAATGAGCAGTTCTTC
CAFMVSSYNEQFF
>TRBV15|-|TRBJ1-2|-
TGTGCCACCAGCAGAGATTTTGGGGGGATCACCTACACCTTC
CATSRDFGGITYTF